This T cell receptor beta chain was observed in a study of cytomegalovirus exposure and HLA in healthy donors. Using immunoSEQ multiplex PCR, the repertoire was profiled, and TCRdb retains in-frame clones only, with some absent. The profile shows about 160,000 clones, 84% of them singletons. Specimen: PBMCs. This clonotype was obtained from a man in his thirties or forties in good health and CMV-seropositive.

CDR3: CASSRRGNTGELFF. As DNA, the CDR3 is TGTGCCAGCAGTCGCAGGGGGAACACCGGGGAGCTGTTTTTT. This chain joins TRBV27 and TRBJ2-2, with a possible D match to TRBD1 (6 bases). V lost 5 bases and J lost 1, with 8 bases in between. This CDR3 has 14 amino acids. Germline CDR1 is MNHEY and CDR2 is SMNVEV (reference sequence).